These 10 T cell receptor beta chains share one sample of origin, sequenced in a study of shared clonotypes between healthy human individuals. TCRdb's table, derived via immunoSEQ multiplex PCR, lists solely in-frame clones and lacks some. This table holds about 2.3 million clones, 85% to 95% found once. The sequenced material came from naive CD4+ T cells from PBMCs. As for subset: CD45RA+ positively selected. The receptors were gathered from a man between 18 and 29 years old in good health. Some clones in this sample may be carry-over from other donors' samples.

The chain carries TRBV6-6 and TRBJ1-2; D may be TRBD1 (6 bases). Trimming pared 4 bases from V and 2 bases from J, leaving 17 bases between. Germline-derived CDR1 and CDR2 are MNHNY and SVGAGI (reference sequence). The CDR3 length is 16 residues. The CDR3 protein is CASSSISHRENYGYTF. The CDR3 nucleotides are TGTGCCAGCAGTTCCATTTCCCACAGGGAAAACTATGGCTACACCTTC.

V usage is TRBV25-1 and J usage is TRBJ2-5; TRBD2 aligns across 11 bases. This CDR3 has 16 residues. The trim removed 3 bases at V and 3 bases at J, leaving 6 bases unmatched. Germline V lookup: CDR1 MGHDK, CDR2 SYGVNS. The CDR3 coding sequence is TGTGCCAGCAGTGATACTAGCGGGAGCCCGAAAGAGACCCAGTACTTC. It is translated as CASSDTSGSPKETQYF.

The chain combines TRBV19 with TRBJ1-5; TRBD1 aligns across 9 bases. The CDR3 runs to 15 residues. Germline-derived CDR1 and CDR2 are LNHDA and SQIVND (reference sequence). Germline trimming cut 7 bases from V and 0 bases from J; bases unmatched to any gene: 4. Written as DNA, the CDR3 is TGTGCCAGTAAACCACAGGGGGCTAGCAATCAGCCCCAGCATTTT. Translation: CASKPQGASNQPQHF.

The chain employs TRBV18 and TRBJ1-5; 7 bases match TRBD1. The CDR3 covers 13 residues. Germline V gene lookup returns CDR1 KGHSH and CDR2 LQKENI. The trim removed 5 bases at V and 5 bases at J, leaving 3 bases unmatched. The CDR3 DNA reads as TGTGCCAGCTCAAGGGACAGCTATCAGCCCCAGCATTTT. This codes for CASSRDSYQPQHF.

On this clone: The sample has other DNA sequences that encode this CDR3 too. J is TRBJ1-1 and V is TRBV15; the D is unclear. V was clipped by 3 bases and J by 3 bases, with 11 bases between them. The CDR3 runs to 14 residues. Germline CDR1 and CDR2: LNHNV and YYDKDF (reference sequence). CDR3 loop: CATSRAGLDTEAFF. In nucleotides, the CDR3 is TGTGCCACCAGCAGGGCCGGATTGGACACTGAAGCTTTCTTT.

This chain uses TRBV5-4 with TRBJ2-1; D may be TRBD1 (5 bases). CDR3 length equals 15 residues. Germline loops: CDR1 SGHNT, CDR2 YYREEE (reference sequence). Trimming stripped 3 bases from V and 0 bases from J, with 10 bases between. Here the CDR3 DNA reads TGTGCCAGCAGCTACGACAGTCCCTCCTACAATGAGCAGTTCTTC. Amino acids: CASSYDSPSYNEQFF.

The chain carries TRBV9 and TRBJ2-1, with 8 bases lining up with TRBD1. This CDR3 is 16 amino acids long. The germline V gene has CDR1 SGDLS and CDR2 YYNGEE. V was clipped by 0 bases and J by 5 bases; unmatched bases: 7. The CDR3 region has the DNA TGTGCCAGCAGCGTAGTCGGGCAGGGGGCGAACAATGAGCAGTTCTTC. It codes for CASSVVGQGANNEQFF.

The chain has TRBV5-1 and TRBJ2-2; TRBD2 aligns across 7 bases. Trimming cost V 3 bases and J 1 base; bases outside gene matches: 6. Germline loops: CDR1 SGHRS, CDR2 YFSETQ. The CDR3 extends over 16 amino acids. CDR3 nucleotides: TGCGCCAGCAGCTCTGAATTAGCGGGGAACACCGGGGAGCTGTTTTTT. Translating it yields CASSSELAGNTGELFF.

The chain joins TRBV28 to TRBJ2-3; 12 bases align to TRBD2. Germline trimming cut 4 bases from V and 7 bases from J; bases unmatched to any gene: 9. CDR3 length equals 16 residues. Looked up from germline, CDR1 is MDHEN and CDR2 is SYDVKM. Written as DNA, the CDR3 is TGTGCCAGCAGTTCCACGACTAGCGGGAGTCGCAATACGCAGTATTTT. Protein: CASSSTTSGSRNTQYF.

The chain links TRBV9 to TRBJ1-2, with TRBD1 matching over 7 bases. Losses at the gene ends were 3 bases for V and 4 bases for J; bases not matched to a gene: 12. The CDR3 sequence is 16 residues long. CDR1 is SGDLS, CDR2 YYNGEE, per germline. Here the CDR3 reads CASSATLGTDFYGYTF. The CDR3 region has the DNA TGTGCCAGCAGCGCAACCCTCGGGACAGATTTCTATGGCTACACCTTC.